This T cell receptor beta chain was identified in a study of cytomegalovirus exposure and HLA in healthy donors. Study-wide findings and caveats: Later analysis demonstrated an association between a missense DCLRE1C variant and TCR beta V- and J-gene trimming.

Despite likely unrecorded immune exposures, the donors were nominally healthy at the time of sampling. Primers included in the PCR were 60 Vbeta and 13 Jbeta primers. Some clones are missing from TCRdb's copy, which holds only in-frame ones; the method was immunoSEQ multiplex PCR. The repertoire holds fewer than 200,000 clones, with roughly 80% as singletons. CDR3 length equals 15 residues. CDR1 and CDR2 (germline): MNHEY, SMNVEV (reference sequence). The ends lost 6 bases at V and 6 bases at J; junction bases unmatched: 7. This clone came up a few times. Antigen unknown. Sequencing was done on a sample of PBMCs. This TCR was recovered from a woman aged 18 to 35 in good health and CMV-seronegative. The chain joins TRBV27 to TRBJ2-3; 12 bases fit TRBD1. CDR3 nucleotide sequence: TGTGCCAGCAGGCCGGGACAGGGGGCTTTTGATACGCAGTATTTT. Translated, it gives CASRPGQGAFDTQYF.